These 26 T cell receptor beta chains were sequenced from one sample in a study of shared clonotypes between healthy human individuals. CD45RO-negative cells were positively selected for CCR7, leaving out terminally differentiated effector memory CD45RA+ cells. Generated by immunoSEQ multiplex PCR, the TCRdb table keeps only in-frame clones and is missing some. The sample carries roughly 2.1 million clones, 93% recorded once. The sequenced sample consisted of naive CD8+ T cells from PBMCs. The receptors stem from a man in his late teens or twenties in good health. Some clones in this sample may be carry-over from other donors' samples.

CDR3 residues: CASSLGTRGQSELYEQYF. The CDR3 nucleotides read TGCGCCAGCAGCTTGGGTACAAGGGGACAGTCGGAACTCTACGAGCAGTACTTC. This rearrangement joins TRBV5-1 to TRBJ2-7; 7 positions match TRBD1. This CDR3 contains 18 residues. Germline V CDR1 and CDR2: SGHRS, YFSETQ. Unmatched junction bases numbered 15, after V lost 0 bases and J lost 3 bases. Using reference TRBV5-1 and TRBJ2-7 for the parts outside the CDR3, the full variable domain is KAGVTQTPRYLIKTRGQQVTLSCSPISGHRSVSWYQQTPGQGLQFLFEYFSETQRNKGNFPGRFSGRQFSNSRSEMNVSTLELGDSALYLCASSLGTRGQSELYEQYFGPGTRLTVT.

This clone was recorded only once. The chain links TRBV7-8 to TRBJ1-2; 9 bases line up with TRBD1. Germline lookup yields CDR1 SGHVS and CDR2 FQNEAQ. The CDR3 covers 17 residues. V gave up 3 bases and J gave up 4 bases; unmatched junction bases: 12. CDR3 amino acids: CASSLVRPGTGIYGYTF. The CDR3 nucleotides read TGTGCCAGCAGCTTGGTCAGACCCGGGACAGGGATCTATGGCTACACCTTC.

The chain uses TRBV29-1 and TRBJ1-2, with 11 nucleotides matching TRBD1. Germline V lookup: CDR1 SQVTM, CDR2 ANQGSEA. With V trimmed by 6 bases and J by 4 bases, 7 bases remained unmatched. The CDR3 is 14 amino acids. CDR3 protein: CSVAPGQGVYGYTF. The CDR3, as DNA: TGCAGCGTCGCGCCGGGACAGGGGGTCTATGGCTACACCTTC.

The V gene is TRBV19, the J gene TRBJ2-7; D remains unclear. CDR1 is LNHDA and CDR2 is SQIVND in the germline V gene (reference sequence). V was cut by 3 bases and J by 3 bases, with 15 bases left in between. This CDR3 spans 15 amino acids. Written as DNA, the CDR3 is TGTGCCAGTAGTATTTTTTCGGCAGGTCTCTACGAGCAGTACTTC. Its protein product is CASSIFSAGLYEQYF.

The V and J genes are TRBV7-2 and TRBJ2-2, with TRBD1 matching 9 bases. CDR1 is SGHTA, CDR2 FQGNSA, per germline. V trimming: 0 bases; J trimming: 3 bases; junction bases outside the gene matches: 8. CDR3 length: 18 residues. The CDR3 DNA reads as TGTGCCAGCAGCTTAGCGCGGATAGGGACAGGGTACACCGGGGAGCTGTTTTTT. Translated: CASSLARIGTGYTGELFF.

The CDR3 sequence is CASSTRESLGWEQYF. In nucleotides, the CDR3 is TGTGCCAGTAGTACCCGGGAAAGTCTTGGGTGGGAGCAGTACTTC. The chain uses TRBV19 and TRBJ2-7, with D possibly being TRBD2 (5 bases). Germline CDR1 LNHDA, CDR2 SQIVND (reference sequence). CDR3 length: 15 residues. V was trimmed by 4 bases and J by 7 bases, leaving 20 bases between them.

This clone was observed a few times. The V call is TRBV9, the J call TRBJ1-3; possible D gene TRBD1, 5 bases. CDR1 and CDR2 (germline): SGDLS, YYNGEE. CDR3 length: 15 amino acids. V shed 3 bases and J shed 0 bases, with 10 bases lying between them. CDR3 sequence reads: CASSAQGDSGNTIYF. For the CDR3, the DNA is TGTGCCAGCAGCGCCCAGGGAGACTCTGGAAACACCATATATTTT.

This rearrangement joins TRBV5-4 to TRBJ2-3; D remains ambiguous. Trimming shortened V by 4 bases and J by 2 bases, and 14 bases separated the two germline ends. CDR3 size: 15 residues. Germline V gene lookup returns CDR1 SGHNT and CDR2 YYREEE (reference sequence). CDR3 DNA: TGTGCCAGCAGCCCCCTACTGACCCCCACAGATACGCAGTATTTT. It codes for CASSPLLTPTDTQYF.

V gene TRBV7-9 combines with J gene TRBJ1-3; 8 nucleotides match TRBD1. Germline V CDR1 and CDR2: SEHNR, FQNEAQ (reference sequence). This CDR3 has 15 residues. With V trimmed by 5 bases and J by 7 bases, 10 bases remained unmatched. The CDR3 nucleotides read TGTGCCAGCAGCCAAGGGACAGGCAGGTGGAACACCATATATTTT. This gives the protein CASSQGTGRWNTIYF.

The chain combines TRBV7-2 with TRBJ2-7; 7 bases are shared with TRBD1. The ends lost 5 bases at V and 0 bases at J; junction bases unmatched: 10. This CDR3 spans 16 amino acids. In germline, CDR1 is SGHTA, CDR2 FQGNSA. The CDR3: CASSPSRGTASYEQYF. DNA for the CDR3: TGTGCCAGCAGCCCTAGCAGGGGGACAGCCTCCTACGAGCAGTACTTC. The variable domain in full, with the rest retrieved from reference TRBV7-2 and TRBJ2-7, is GAGVSQSPSNKVTEKGKDVELRCDPISGHTALYWYRQSLGQGLEFLIYFQGNSAPDKSGLPSDRFSAERTGGSVSTLTIQRTQQEDSAVYLCASSPSRGTASYEQYFGPGTRLTVT.

CDR3 protein: CASSLAPSVQETQYF. The CDR3 region has the DNA TGTGCCAGCAGCTTAGCGCCAAGCGTCCAAGAGACCCAGTACTTC. The chain recombines TRBV7-8 with TRBJ2-5; D is undetermined. This CDR3 contains 15 residues. V gave up 0 bases and J gave up 1 base, with 9 bases separating them. The V gene's germline CDR1 is SGHVS and CDR2 FQNEAQ.

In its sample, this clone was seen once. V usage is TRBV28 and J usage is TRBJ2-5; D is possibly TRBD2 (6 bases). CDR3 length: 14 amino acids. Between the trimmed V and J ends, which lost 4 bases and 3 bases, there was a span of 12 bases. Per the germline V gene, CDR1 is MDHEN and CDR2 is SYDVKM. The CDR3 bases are TGTGCCAGCAGTTGGGCGGGACGGGAAGAGACCCAGTACTTC. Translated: CASSWAGREETQYF. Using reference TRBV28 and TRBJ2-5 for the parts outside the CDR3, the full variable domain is DVKVTQSSRYLVKRTGEKVFLECVQDMDHENMFWYRQDPGLGLRLIYFSYDVKMKEKGDIPEGYSVSREKKERFSLILESASTNQTSMYLCASSWAGREETQYFGPGTRLLVL.

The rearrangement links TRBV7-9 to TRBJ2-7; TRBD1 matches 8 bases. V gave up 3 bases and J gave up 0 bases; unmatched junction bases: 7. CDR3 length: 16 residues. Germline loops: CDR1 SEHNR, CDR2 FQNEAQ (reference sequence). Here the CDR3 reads CASSLPQGASSYEQYF. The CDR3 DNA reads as TGTGCCAGCAGCTTGCCGCAGGGGGCTTCCTCCTACGAGCAGTACTTC.

The CDR3 protein is CASSPTPTGSSGYTF. CDR3 nucleotides: TGTGCCAGCAGTCCGACCCCGACAGGGTCAAGTGGCTACACCTTC. This chain uses TRBV28 with TRBJ1-2, with TRBD1 matching over 7 bases. This CDR3 contains 15 residues. The germline V gene encodes CDR1 MDHEN and CDR2 SYDVKM. V was clipped by 5 bases and J by 7 bases; unmatched bases: 13.

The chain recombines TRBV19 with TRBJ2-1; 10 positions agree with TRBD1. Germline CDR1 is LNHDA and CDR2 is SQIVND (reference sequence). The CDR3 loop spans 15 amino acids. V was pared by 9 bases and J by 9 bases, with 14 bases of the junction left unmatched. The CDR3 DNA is TGTGCCAGCACACCGGGACAGGGGCTACTGGGTGAGCAGTTCTTC. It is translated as CASTPGQGLLGEQFF.

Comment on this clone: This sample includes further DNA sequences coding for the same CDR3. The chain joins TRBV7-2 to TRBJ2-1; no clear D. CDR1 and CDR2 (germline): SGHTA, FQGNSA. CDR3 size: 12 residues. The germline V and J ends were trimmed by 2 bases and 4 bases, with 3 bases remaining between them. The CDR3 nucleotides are TGTGCCAGCAGCTTACGGTACAATGAGCAGTTCTTC. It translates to CASSLRYNEQFF.

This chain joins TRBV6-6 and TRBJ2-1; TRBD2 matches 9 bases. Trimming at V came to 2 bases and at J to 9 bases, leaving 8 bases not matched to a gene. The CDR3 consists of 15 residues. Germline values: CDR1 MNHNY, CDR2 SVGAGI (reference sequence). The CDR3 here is CASSYVKAGGPEQFF. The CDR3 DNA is TGTGCCAGCAGTTACGTAAAGGCGGGAGGGCCTGAGCAGTTCTTC.

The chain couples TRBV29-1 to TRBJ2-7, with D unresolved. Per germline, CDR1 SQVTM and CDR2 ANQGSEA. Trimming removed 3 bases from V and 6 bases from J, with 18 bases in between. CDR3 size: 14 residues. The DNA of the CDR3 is TGCAGCGTTGAGTGGCCAGATCGGCCCTCCGAGCAGTACTTC. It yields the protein CSVEWPDRPSEQYF.

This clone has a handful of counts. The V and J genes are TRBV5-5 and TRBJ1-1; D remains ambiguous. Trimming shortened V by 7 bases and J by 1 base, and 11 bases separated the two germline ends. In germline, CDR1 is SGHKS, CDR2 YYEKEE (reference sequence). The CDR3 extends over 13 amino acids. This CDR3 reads CASELVENTEAFF. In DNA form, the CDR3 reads TGTGCCAGCGAACTAGTCGAGAACACTGAAGCTTTCTTT.

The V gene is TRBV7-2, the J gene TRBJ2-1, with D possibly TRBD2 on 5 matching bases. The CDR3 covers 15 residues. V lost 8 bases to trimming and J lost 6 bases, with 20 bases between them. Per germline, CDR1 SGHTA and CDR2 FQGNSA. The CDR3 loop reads CASDWASSYGNEQFF. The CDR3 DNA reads TGTGCCAGCGATTGGGCTAGCTCCTACGGCAATGAGCAGTTCTTC.

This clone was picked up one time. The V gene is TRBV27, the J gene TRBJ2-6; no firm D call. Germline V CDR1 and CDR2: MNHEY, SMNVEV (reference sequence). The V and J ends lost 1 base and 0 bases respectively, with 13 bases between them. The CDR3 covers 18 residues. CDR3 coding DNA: TGTGCCAGCAGTTTATTGGGCAGCCCCATCTCTGGGGCCAACGTCCTGACTTTC. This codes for CASSLLGSPISGANVLTF.

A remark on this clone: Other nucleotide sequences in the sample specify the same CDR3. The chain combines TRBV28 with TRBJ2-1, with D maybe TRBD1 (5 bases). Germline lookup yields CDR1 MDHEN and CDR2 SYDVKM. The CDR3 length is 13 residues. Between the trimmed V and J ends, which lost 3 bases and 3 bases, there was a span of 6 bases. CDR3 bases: TGTGCCAGCAGTTTGACAGACTACAATGAGCAGTTCTTC. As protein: CASSLTDYNEQFF.

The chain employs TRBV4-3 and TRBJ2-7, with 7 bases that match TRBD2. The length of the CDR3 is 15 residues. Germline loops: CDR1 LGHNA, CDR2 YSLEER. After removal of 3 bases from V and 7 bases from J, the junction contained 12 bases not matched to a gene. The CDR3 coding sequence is TGCGCCAGCAGCCATCCTACAGAGGGAGGGTTGGAGCAGTACTTC. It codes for CASSHPTEGGLEQYF.

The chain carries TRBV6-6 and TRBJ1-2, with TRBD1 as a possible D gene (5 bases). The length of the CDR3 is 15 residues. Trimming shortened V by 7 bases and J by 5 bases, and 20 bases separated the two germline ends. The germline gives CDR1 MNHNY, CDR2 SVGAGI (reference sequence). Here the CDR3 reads CASTNTGASYYGYTF. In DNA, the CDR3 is TGTGCCAGCACCAATACTGGGGCCAGCTATTATGGCTACACCTTC.

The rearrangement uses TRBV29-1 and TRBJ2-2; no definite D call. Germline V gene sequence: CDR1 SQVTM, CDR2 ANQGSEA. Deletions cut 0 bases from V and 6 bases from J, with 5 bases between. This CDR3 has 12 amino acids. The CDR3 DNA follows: TGCAGCGTTGAAGAGGGATCCGGGGAGCTGTTTTTT. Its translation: CSVEEGSGELFF.

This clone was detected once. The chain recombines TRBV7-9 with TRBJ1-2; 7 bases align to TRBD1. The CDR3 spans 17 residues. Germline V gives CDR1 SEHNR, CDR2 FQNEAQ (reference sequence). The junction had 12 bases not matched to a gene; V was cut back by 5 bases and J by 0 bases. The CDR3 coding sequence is TGTGCCAGCAGCGGACCCGCTGGACAGGCTTCTAACTATGGCTACACCTTC. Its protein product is CASSGPAGQASNYGYTF.